A single sample gave rise to the 25 T cell receptor beta chains below, sequenced in a study of blood T cell repertoires in COVID-19. The method was immunoSEQ multiplex PCR; TCRdb's version includes in-frame clones alone and lacks a portion of them. The sample yields approximately 190,000 clones, roughly 90% seen once. Sequencing was done on a sample of peripheral blood. All receptors derive from a woman aged 40 to 50 who had recovered from COVID-19.

The rearrangement links TRBV7-9 to TRBJ1-1; no clear D. In germline, CDR1 is SEHNR, CDR2 FQNEAQ (reference sequence). The CDR3 runs to 15 residues. The V gene lost 5 bases and the J gene lost 1 base, with 14 bases spanning the gap. This CDR3 is CASSLHPLRNTEAFF. CDR3 bases: TGTGCCAGCAGCCTTCACCCCCTCAGGAACACTGAAGCTTTCTTT.

The chain combines TRBV7-9 with TRBJ2-6; tentatively, D is TRBD2 (6 bases). The V and J ends lost 3 bases and 2 bases respectively, with 11 bases between them. CDR1 and CDR2 from the germline V gene are SEHNR and FQNEAQ (reference sequence). The CDR3 covers 16 residues. The CDR3 here is CASSLRGLAGANVLTF. CDR3 DNA sequence: TGTGCCAGCAGCTTGCGGGGTTTGGCTGGGGCCAACGTCCTGACTTTC. The full variable domain, completed using reference TRBV7-9 and TRBJ2-6, is DTGVSQNPRHKITKRGQNVTFRCDPISEHNRLYWYRQTLGQGPEFLTYFQNEAQLEKSRLLSDRFSAERPKGSFSTLEIQRTEQGDSAMYLCASSLRGLAGANVLTFGAGSRLTVL.

This chain links TRBV2 with TRBJ1-2; 10 positions match TRBD1. The CDR3 extends over 14 amino acids. Germline CDR1 SNHLY, CDR2 FYNNEI. V dropped 3 bases and J dropped 8; count of bases not matched to a gene: 6. The CDR3 DNA follows: TGTGCCAGCAGTGAGGCGGGACAGGGGAGCGGCTACACCTTC. Translating it yields CASSEAGQGSGYTF.

This clone was counted a few times. The chain combines TRBV27 with TRBJ2-2; 12 bases are shared with TRBD1. Germline-derived CDR1 and CDR2 are MNHEY and SMNVEV (reference sequence). The length of the CDR3 is 19 residues. V dropped 4 bases and J dropped 4; count of bases not matched to a gene: 13. The CDR3 DNA reads as TGTGCCAGCAGTTCGACCGGGACAGGGGGCCTTTATGGCACCGGGGAGCTGTTTTTT. This sequence encodes CASSSTGTGGLYGTGELFF.

This clone was seen once. The rearrangement joins TRBV28 to TRBJ2-7; 13 bases fit TRBD2. With V trimmed by 6 bases and J by 6 bases, 11 bases remained unmatched. This CDR3 has 16 residues. Germline V gene lookup returns CDR1 MDHEN and CDR2 SYDVKM. The CDR3 loop reads CASSTSGRALVPEQYF. CDR3 nucleotide sequence: TGTGCCAGCAGCACTAGCGGGAGGGCCCTCGTGCCCGAGCAGTACTTC.

This clone was counted a few times. J is TRBJ2-1 and V is TRBV27, with unresolved D. CDR3 length equals 12 residues. Germline CDR1 and CDR2: MNHEY and SMNVEV (reference sequence). Trimming shortened V by 4 bases and J by 8 bases, and 9 bases separated the two germline ends. CDR3 region: CASSSLFYEQFF. The CDR3 DNA sequence: TGTGCCAGCAGTTCCCTATTCTATGAGCAGTTCTTC.

V is TRBV4-3 and J is TRBJ1-2, with 12 bases identical to TRBD1. The CDR3 contains 16 residues. In germline, CDR1 is LGHNA, CDR2 YSLEER. Trimming at V came to 3 bases and at J to 6 bases, leaving 8 bases not matched to a gene. The CDR3, as DNA: TGCGCCAGCAGCCACGGGACAGGGGGCGGGTCGGATGGCTACACCTTC. This sequence encodes CASSHGTGGGSDGYTF.

This chain connects TRBV7-9 to TRBJ2-5, with D perhaps TRBD1 (6 bases). There are 17 residues in the CDR3. Germline values: CDR1 SEHNR, CDR2 FQNEAQ (reference sequence). V lost 3 bases, J lost 1 base, and 18 bases lay in between. The CDR3 DNA reads as TGTGCCAGCAGCTTCTGGCCCACTAAGGGGGTCCAAGAGACCCAGTACTTC. It encodes CASSFWPTKGVQETQYF.

The V gene is TRBV11-2, the J gene TRBJ2-7; D is perhaps TRBD2 (6 bases). CDR3 size: 16 residues. CDR1 SGHAT and CDR2 FQNNGV come from the germline V gene. V was shortened by 1 base and J by 1 base, with 14 bases between the two germline ends. The CDR3 DNA reads TGTGCCAGCAGCTTAGTGGCTAGCGTCCGATCCTACGAGCAGTACTTC. Protein sequence: CASSLVASVRSYEQYF.

The CDR3 DNA reads as TGTGCCAGCAGTTCCCCATACGGGAGCTCCTACAATGAGCAGTTCTTC. It is translated as CASSSPYGSSYNEQFF. The V and J genes are TRBV27 and TRBJ2-1; weak D call: TRBD2 (6 bases). Per germline, CDR1 MNHEY and CDR2 SMNVEV (reference sequence). Trimming left V 4 bases short and J 0 bases short, with 13 bases between. This CDR3 region has 16 residues.

This clone came up once. The chain joins TRBV10-3 to TRBJ2-6; D unclear. The CDR3 consists of 17 residues. CDR1 is ENHRY and CDR2 is SYGVKD in the germline V gene. The germline V and J ends were trimmed by 3 bases and 1 base, with 13 bases remaining between them. CDR3 DNA sequence: TGTGCCATCAGTGACCCGGAGAGCTTGTCTGGGGCCAACGTCCTGACTTTC. It specifies CAISDPESLSGANVLTF.

Only one count was recorded for this clone. This sample includes further DNA sequences coding for the same CDR3. The rearrangement links TRBV18 to TRBJ1-1, with D perhaps matching TRBD1 (5 bases). Germline V gives CDR1 KGHSH, CDR2 LQKENI. The V end was cut by 1 base, the J end by 7 bases, with 7 bases between. The CDR3 is 12 residues long. As DNA, the CDR3 is TGTGCCAGCTCACCACTGCAGGGTGAAGCTTTCTTT. It is translated as CASSPLQGEAFF. The full variable domain, its missing parts supplied by reference TRBV18 and TRBJ1-1, is NAGVMQNPRHLVRRRGQEARLRCSPMKGHSHVYWYRQLPEEGLKFMVYLQKENIIDESGMPKERFSAEFPKEGPSILRIQQVVRGDSAAYFCASSPLQGEAFFGQGTRLTVV.

The chain recombines TRBV19 with TRBJ2-5, with D maybe TRBD1 (5 bases). CDR1 is LNHDA and CDR2 is SQIVND in the germline V gene (reference sequence). The CDR3 covers 13 residues. Trimming cost V 4 bases and J 5 bases, with 11 bases left between them. In DNA, the CDR3 is TGTGCCAGTAGTACAGGGCCGGGTGAGACCCAGTACTTC. Protein: CASSTGPGETQYF. Complete variable domain (other parts from reference TRBV19 and TRBJ2-5): DGGITQSPKYLFRKEGQNVTLSCEQNLNHDAMYWYRQDPGQGLRLIYYSQIVNDFQKGDIAEGYSVSREKKESFPLTVTSAQKNPTAFYLCASSTGPGETQYFGPGTRLLVL.

This clone has only a few counts. The chain is built from TRBV27 and TRBJ1-6; TRBD1 matches 8 bases. Trimming at V came to 6 bases and at J to 11 bases, leaving 9 bases not matched to a gene. Per the germline V gene, CDR1 is MNHEY and CDR2 is SMNVEV (reference sequence). The CDR3 is 14 residues long. The CDR3 coding sequence is TGTGCCAGCAGGCCATCGACAGGGGAGGCACCCCTCCACTTT. It yields the protein CASRPSTGEAPLHF.

This clone occurred a few times. The V call is TRBV19, the J call TRBJ1-5, with 7 bases lining up with TRBD1. V dropped 3 bases and J dropped 6; count of bases not matched to a gene: 8. The CDR3 has 15 amino acids. Germline assignment: CDR1 LNHDA and CDR2 SQIVND (reference sequence). In DNA form, the CDR3 reads TGTGCCAGTAGTATGAACGGCAGGGGGAGTCAGCCCCAGCATTTT. Protein: CASSMNGRGSQPQHF.

The count of this clone is one. The V gene is TRBV9, the J gene TRBJ1-2; TRBD1 is a possible D gene (5 bases). This CDR3 region has 14 residues. Germline loops: CDR1 SGDLS, CDR2 YYNGEE. V was cut by 3 bases and J by 5 bases, with 14 bases left in between. The CDR3 sequence is CASSESYRSYGYTF. The CDR3 DNA reads TGTGCCAGCAGCGAGAGCTACAGGTCATATGGCTACACCTTC.

V usage is TRBV23-1 and J usage is TRBJ1-1; unclear D gene. TRBV23-1 has ORF status, its function being uncertain. V shed 2 bases and J shed 0 bases, with 4 bases lying between them. This CDR3 has 13 residues. The DNA for the CDR3 is TGCGCCAGCAGTCAACCAGTGAACACTGAAGCTTTCTTT. This encodes CASSQPVNTEAFF.

The chain combines TRBV9 with TRBJ2-1; tentative D call: TRBD2 (5 bases). Germline CDR1 SGDLS, CDR2 YYNGEE. The ends were cut back, 6 bases at V and 7 bases at J, with 14 bases in the middle. This CDR3 has 13 residues. This CDR3 is CASNGEFTNEQFF. Here the CDR3 DNA reads TGTGCCAGCAATGGGGAGTTCACGAATGAGCAGTTCTTC.

The chain joins TRBV4-1 to TRBJ1-5, with TRBD1 as a possible D gene (6 bases). The CDR3 is made up of 16 amino acids. Deletions cut 3 bases from V and 6 bases from J, with 18 bases between. Germline V gives CDR1 MGHRA, CDR2 YSYEKL. CDR3 amino acids: CASSHAAQGRGQPQHF. Here the CDR3 DNA reads TGCGCCAGCAGCCACGCGGCACAGGGAAGGGGTCAGCCCCAGCATTTT.

This clone was seen a single time. This chain connects TRBV27 to TRBJ1-1, with D possibly being TRBD1 (5 bases). The V end lost 6 bases, the J end lost 1 base, and 21 bases lay between the germline ends. In germline, CDR1 is MNHEY, CDR2 SMNVEV (reference sequence). The CDR3 length is 17 residues. The chain's CDR3 is CASSRILVSGPNTEAFF. CDR3 nucleotides: TGTGCCAGCAGCCGAATCTTAGTGTCAGGGCCGAACACTGAAGCTTTCTTT.

The V call is TRBV2, the J call TRBJ1-1; 7 nucleotides agree with TRBD1. The V gene's germline CDR1 is SNHLY and CDR2 FYNNEI. V shed 9 bases and J 0 bases; nucleotides not matched to a gene: 4. This CDR3 is built from 13 residues. The CDR3 bases are TGTGCCAGTCGACAGGGTTTGAACACTGAAGCTTTCTTT. Protein sequence: CASRQGLNTEAFF. Looking up the rest from reference TRBV2 and TRBJ1-1 gives the full variable domain: EPEVTQTPSHQVTQMGQEVILRCVPISNHLYFYWYRQILGQKVEFLVSFYNNEISEKSEIFDDQFSVERPDGSNFTLKIRSTKLEDSAMYFCASRQGLNTEAFFGQGTRLTVV.

The chain recombines TRBV3-1 (or the pseudogene TRBV3-2) with TRBJ1-6; unclear D gene. CDR1 LGHDT and CDR2 YNNKEL come from the germline V gene (reference sequence). The ends were cut back, 3 bases at V and 6 bases at J, with 9 bases in the middle. The length of the CDR3 is 14 residues. The DNA for the CDR3 is TGTGCCAGCAGCCATGGGCATTCTAATTCACCCCTCCACTTT. Translated, it gives CASSHGHSNSPLHF.

In its sample, this clone was seen once. CDR3 nucleotide sequence: TGTGCCAGCAGTTTTTTCGGGAGAAGCGACGAGCAGTACTTC. Amino acids: CASSFFGRSDEQYF. The gene calls are TRBV28 and TRBJ2-7, with D possibly matching TRBD2 (6 bases). Looked up from germline, CDR1 is MDHEN and CDR2 is SYDVKM. The CDR3 length is 14 residues. Trimming took 3 bases from V and 5 from J, leaving 14 bases between them.

The rearrangement links TRBV28 to TRBJ2-3; 7 bases align to TRBD2. Germline CDR1 is MDHEN and CDR2 is SYDVKM. The J segment lost 4 bases and the V segment lost 6 bases, leaving 7 bases of the junction unmatched. The CDR3 extends over 14 amino acids. The CDR3 loop is CASRPQRGSDTQYF. For the CDR3, the DNA is TGTGCCAGCAGACCGCAGCGGGGATCAGATACGCAGTATTTT.

The rearrangement uses TRBV3-1 (or the pseudogene TRBV3-2) and TRBJ1-6, with a tentative D call TRBD1 (6 bases). Germline loops: CDR1 LGHDT, CDR2 YNNKEL (reference sequence). Trimming took off 2 bases at V and 3 bases at J, with 14 bases between the two ends. CDR3 size: 17 residues. The CDR3 spells CASSQKEGGFYNSPLHF. Here the CDR3 DNA reads TGTGCCAGCAGCCAAAAGGAGGGGGGGTTCTATAATTCACCCCTCCACTTT.